These T cell receptor beta chains were read from a single sample in a study of T cell responses to AZD1222 COVID-19 vaccine. TCRdb keeps only in-frame clones here, not all; method: immunoSEQ multiplex PCR. The data contain some 170,000 clones, roughly 91% of them singletons. The sample in question was peripheral blood, obtained 28 days after the second dose of the MenACWY control vaccine. Source of these receptors: an adult who received the MenACWY meningococcal vaccine as a control. Each CDR3 is given with its conserved first and last residue. A D gene is named only where the DNA matches it firmly. Not all rows give a size; the values are once, few, many and, for expanded clones, a class.

NA	TRBV5-1	NA	TRBJ2-7	CASSNDGLGEQYF	TGCGCCAGCAGCAACGACGGGCTCGGCGAGCAGTACTTC
TRBD1	TRBV2	NA	TRBJ2-3	CASSHGQAPSTDTQYF	TGTGCCAGCAGCCACGGACAGGCCCCTAGCACAGATACGCAGTATTTT
TRBD2	TRBV7-9	NA	TRBJ2-1	CASSSRGGIYNEQFF	TGTGCCAGCAGCTCCCGGGGGGGGATCTACAATGAGCAGTTCTTC
TRBD2	TRBV5-1	NA	TRBJ2-5	CASSPTPGGGGETQYF	TGCGCCAGCAGCCCTACGCCTGGCGGGGGGGGCGAGACCCAGTACTTC
NA	TRBV2	NA	TRBJ2-1	CASKTGNRYNEQFF	TGTGCCAGCAAAACAGGGAATCGGTACAATGAGCAGTTCTTC
NA	TRBV7-9	NA	TRBJ1-2	CASSLAPRDYGYTF	TGTGCCAGCAGCTTAGCCCCAAGAGACTATGGCTACACCTTC
TRBD2	TRBV13	NA	TRBJ2-5	CASSLRGGAETQYF	TGTGCCAGCAGCTTACGCGGGGGGGCAGAGACCCAGTACTTC
NA	TRBV5-1	NA	TRBJ1-6	CASTAGRNSPLHF	TGCGCCAGCACCGCCGGACGGAATTCACCCCTCCACTTT
NA	TRBV19	few	TRBJ1-6	CASGDMGYNSPLHF	TGTGCCAGTGGGGACATGGGTTATAATTCACCCCTCCACTTT
NA	TRBV5-5	NA	TRBJ1-1	CASSLLGGANTEAFF	TGTGCCAGCAGCCTTTTAGGGGGGGCGAACACTGAAGCTTTCTTT
NA	TRBV4-1	NA	TRBJ1-2	CASSQVSAVYGYTF	TGCGCCAGCAGCCAAGTATCAGCAGTCTATGGCTACACCTTC
TRBD2	TRBV11-3	NA	TRBJ2-1	CASSPRTSPSGNEQFF	TGTGCCAGCAGCCCCAGGACTAGCCCTTCGGGGAATGAGCAGTTCTTC
NA	TRBV6-2/TRBV6-3	NA	TRBJ2-1	CASSYSRTDYNEQFF	TGTGCCAGCAGTTACTCGAGGACTGATTACAATGAGCAGTTCTTC
NA	TRBV6-6	NA	TRBJ1-2	CASSLPRGTHGYTF	TGTGCCAGCAGTCTACCCCGGGGAACCCATGGCTACACCTTC
TRBD1	TRBV7-9	NA	TRBJ1-1	CASSLGQTTEAFF	TGTGCCAGCAGCCTGGGACAGACCACTGAAGCTTTCTTT
NA	TRBV6-2/TRBV6-3	NA	TRBJ1-2	CASSSSGISGYGYTF	TGTGCCAGCAGTTCCTCAGGCATATCTGGCTATGGCTACACCTTC
NA	TRBV9	NA	TRBJ1-3	CASSPSPLSSGNTIYF	TGTGCCAGCAGCCCCTCTCCCTTAAGCTCTGGAAACACCATATATTTT
NA	TRBV5-6	NA	TRBJ1-3	CASSYFERSGNTIYF	TGTGCCAGCAGCTATTTCGAGAGGTCTGGAAACACCATATATTTT